The clone carrying this T cell receptor beta chain was detected a few times. Its antigen is not known. The treatment was: 10-day PBMC culture with coronavirus spike peptide pools or control peptides (ViraFEST assay). CD4+ T cells that had been cultured provided DNA sequenced with the Oncomine TCR Beta short-read assay. The source of extracted genomic DNA was cultured CD4+ T cells. TCRdb reprocessed the PCR reads via MiXCR and lists one record per CDR3 protein. The profile shows about 3,600 distinct CDR3 sequences, 15% to 20% of them singletons. The germline V gene has CDR1 LNHDA and CDR2 SQIVND (reference sequence). The ends lost 6 bases at V and 4 bases at J; junction bases unmatched: 2. The CDR3 has 13 residues. This sample stems from a study of vaccination and CD4 T cells after COVID-19. Study-wide background: Cells received overlapping spike peptides from SARS-CoV-2, HCoV-NL63, HCoV-OC43 and HCoV-229E as stimulation.

The rearrangement joins TRBV19 to TRBJ1-5; 8 bases map to TRBD1. Sequenced material: CD4+ T cells from blood, cultured in vitro. The TCR originated in a human donor who had recovered from COVID-19. The CDR3 bases are TGTGCCAGTAGACAGGGGGGGAATCAGCCCCAGCATTTT. The encoded protein is CASRQGGNQPQHF.